Each of the 15 T cell receptor beta chains below was sequenced from the same sample in a study of blood T cell repertoires in COVID-19. Sequencing was performed with immunoSEQ multiplex PCR; in TCRdb, only in-frame clones are kept and a portion is missing. The sample lists 300,000 to 350,000 clones, about 86% seen once, with around 4.5% in the top ten. The sequenced sample consisted of PBMCs or T cells enriched from blood (not recorded which). These receptors were taken from a woman aged 40-49 years with acute COVID-19.

The V and J genes are TRBV24-1 and TRBJ2-2, with 10 nucleotides matching TRBD1. Per the germline V gene, CDR1 is KGHDR and CDR2 is SFDVKD. The CDR3 runs 15 residues. V lost 7 bases to trimming and J lost 3 bases; unmatched junction nucleotides: 4. Here the CDR3 reads CATRPGQGYTGELFF. In DNA, the CDR3 is TGTGCCACCAGACCGGGACAGGGGTACACCGGGGAGCTGTTTTTT.

The rearrangement links TRBV10-3 to TRBJ1-1; TRBD1 matches 7 bases. V lost 4 bases and J lost 5; bases outside the gene matches: 4. Germline V gene lookup returns CDR1 ENHRY and CDR2 SYGVKD. This CDR3 has 13 amino acids. Here the CDR3 reads CAISVTGATEAFF. The CDR3 DNA is TGTGCCATCAGTGTAACAGGGGCAACTGAAGCTTTCTTT.

This chain connects TRBV2 to TRBJ1-4, with 9 nucleotides matching TRBD1. V lost 6 bases and J lost 5; bases outside the gene matches: 7. From germline, CDR1 is SNHLY and CDR2 FYNNEI. This CDR3 has 15 amino acids. The CDR3 DNA sequence: TGTGCCAGCAGCGAAACAGGGGGCCCAAATGAAAAACTGTTTTTT. This sequence encodes CASSETGGPNEKLFF.

The chain combines TRBV6-2 or TRBV6-3 with TRBJ1-5; D not resolved. V was trimmed by 4 bases and J by 6 bases, leaving 16 bases between them. In germline, CDR1 is MNHEY, CDR2 SVGEGT. The CDR3 loop spans 15 amino acids. The DNA of the CDR3 is TGTGCCAGCAGTTCATACCACGGCGCGGGTCAGCCCCAGCATTTT. Translated: CASSSYHGAGQPQHF.

The J gene is TRBJ2-7, the V gene TRBV18; 9 nucleotides align to TRBD1. V was clipped by 6 bases and J by 11 bases; unmatched bases: 11. Germline V lookup: CDR1 KGHSH, CDR2 LQKENI. The CDR3 runs to 13 residues. The CDR3 reads CASSRDRESQEYF. The CDR3 DNA reads TGTGCCAGCTCTAGGGACAGGGAGTCCCAAGAGTACTTC. The full variable domain, rest sourced from reference TRBV18 and TRBJ2-7, is NAGVMQNPRHLVRRRGQEARLRCSPMKGHSHVYWYRQLPEEGLKFMVYLQKENIIDESGMPKERFSAEFPKEGPSILRIQQVVRGDSAAYFCASSRDRESQEYFGPGTRLTVT.

The chain uses TRBV9 and TRBJ1-2; 8 bases map to TRBD1. The CDR3 runs 16 residues. The V gene's germline CDR1 is SGDLS and CDR2 YYNGEE. The trim removed 0 bases at V and 5 bases at J, leaving 9 bases unmatched. CDR3 protein: CASSVVKPGGYYGYTF. The CDR3 DNA reads as TGTGCCAGCAGCGTAGTAAAGCCAGGGGGCTATTATGGCTACACCTTC.

The chain recombines TRBV2 with TRBJ1-2, with D possibly being TRBD1 (6 bases). Germline lookup yields CDR1 SNHLY and CDR2 FYNNEI. The CDR3 is 14 residues long. Trimming took off 4 bases at V and 2 bases at J, with 11 bases between the two ends. The CDR3 sequence: CASSGTAFNYGYTF. CDR3 in DNA: TGTGCCAGCAGTGGGACAGCTTTCAACTATGGCTACACCTTC.

V gene TRBV19 combines with J gene TRBJ2-1; 11 nucleotides agree with TRBD2. CDR3 length equals 13 residues. In germline, CDR1 is LNHDA, CDR2 SQIVND (reference sequence). J was trimmed by 8 bases and V by 6 bases; bases with no gene match: 3. The CDR3 DNA reads as TGTGCCAGTAGGACTAGCGGGACCCATGAGCAGTTCTTC. Its translation is CASRTSGTHEQFF. Using reference TRBV19 and TRBJ2-1 for the parts outside the CDR3, the full variable domain is DGGITQSPKYLFRKEGQNVTLSCEQNLNHDAMYWYRQDPGQGLRLIYYSQIVNDFQKGDIAEGYSVSREKKESFPLTVTSAQKNPTAFYLCASRTSGTHEQFFGPGTRLTVL.

The rearrangement joins TRBV6-4 to TRBJ2-3, with a possible D match to TRBD2 (7 bases). This CDR3 has 15 amino acids. Germline-derived CDR1 and CDR2 are MRHNA and SNTAGT. V was pared by 2 bases and J by 4 bases, with 13 bases between. The CDR3 DNA is TGTGCCAGCAGTGACGGGCGGGGGCGCTCAGATACGCAGTATTTT. Its translation is CASSDGRGRSDTQYF.

The chain uses TRBV11-3 and TRBJ2-1; 8 nucleotides line up with TRBD1. The J segment lost 4 bases and the V segment lost 5 bases, leaving 7 bases of the junction unmatched. This CDR3 contains 15 residues. Looked up from germline, CDR1 is SGHNT and CDR2 is YENEEA. CDR3 region: CASSTGTGNYNEQFF. In DNA, the CDR3 is TGTGCCAGCAGCACCGGGACAGGAAATTACAATGAGCAGTTCTTC. The entire variable domain, with the rest obtained from reference TRBV11-3 and TRBJ2-1, is as follows: EAGVVQSPRYKIIEKKQPVAFWCNPISGHNTLYWYLQNLGQGPELLIRYENEEAVDDSQLPKDRFSAERLKGVDSTLKIQPAELGDSAVYLCASSTGTGNYNEQFFGPGTRLTVL.

The rearrangement links TRBV28 to TRBJ1-5; TRBD1 matches at 8 bases. The CDR3 runs 18 residues. Germline CDR1 and CDR2: MDHEN and SYDVKM. The J segment lost 2 bases and the V segment lost 5 bases, leaving 14 bases of the junction unmatched. Written as DNA, the CDR3 is TGTGCCAGCAGTCACGGACAGGGTACCAAGGCGCGCAATCAGCCCCAGCATTTT. It yields the protein CASSHGQGTKARNQPQHF.

CDR3 sequence reads: CSASLRGGRFQETQYF. CDR3 coding DNA: TGCAGTGCTAGTTTGCGGGGGGGGCGCTTCCAAGAGACCCAGTACTTC. V is TRBV20-1 and J is TRBJ2-5; 9 bases agree with TRBD2. With V trimmed by 3 bases and J by 1 base, 9 bases remained unmatched. The CDR3 is 16 amino acids. Per germline, CDR1 DFQATT and CDR2 SNEGSKA (reference sequence).

This sequence joins TRBV5-6 and TRBJ2-5; 7 nucleotides agree with TRBD1. The CDR3 loop spans 16 amino acids. V lost 1 base to trimming and J lost 2 bases; unmatched junction nucleotides: 8. Germline CDR1 and CDR2: SGHDT and YYEEEE. Here the CDR3 DNA reads TGTGCCAGCAGCTTGCCCAGCCCGGGACAGCAAGAGACCCAGTACTTC. Amino acid sequence: CASSLPSPGQQETQYF.

The chain employs TRBV7-9 and TRBJ2-7; 7 bases line up with TRBD2. Per the germline V gene, CDR1 is SEHNR and CDR2 is FQNEAQ (reference sequence). Germline trimming cut 1 base from V and 2 bases from J; bases unmatched to any gene: 8. This CDR3 has 16 amino acids. The CDR3 nucleotides read TGTGCCAGCAGCTTAGAGGAGGGAGGGCCCACCTACGAGCAGTACTTC. Its protein is CASSLEEGGPTYEQYF.

This chain uses TRBV28 with TRBJ2-1, with 10 bases that match TRBD2. CDR1 is MDHEN, CDR2 SYDVKM, per germline. The CDR3 runs 16 residues. The ends lost 3 bases at V and 2 bases at J; junction bases unmatched: 4. This CDR3 reads CASSFLLAGTYNEQFF. CDR3 coding DNA: TGTGCCAGCAGTTTCCTACTAGCGGGAACCTACAATGAGCAGTTCTTC.